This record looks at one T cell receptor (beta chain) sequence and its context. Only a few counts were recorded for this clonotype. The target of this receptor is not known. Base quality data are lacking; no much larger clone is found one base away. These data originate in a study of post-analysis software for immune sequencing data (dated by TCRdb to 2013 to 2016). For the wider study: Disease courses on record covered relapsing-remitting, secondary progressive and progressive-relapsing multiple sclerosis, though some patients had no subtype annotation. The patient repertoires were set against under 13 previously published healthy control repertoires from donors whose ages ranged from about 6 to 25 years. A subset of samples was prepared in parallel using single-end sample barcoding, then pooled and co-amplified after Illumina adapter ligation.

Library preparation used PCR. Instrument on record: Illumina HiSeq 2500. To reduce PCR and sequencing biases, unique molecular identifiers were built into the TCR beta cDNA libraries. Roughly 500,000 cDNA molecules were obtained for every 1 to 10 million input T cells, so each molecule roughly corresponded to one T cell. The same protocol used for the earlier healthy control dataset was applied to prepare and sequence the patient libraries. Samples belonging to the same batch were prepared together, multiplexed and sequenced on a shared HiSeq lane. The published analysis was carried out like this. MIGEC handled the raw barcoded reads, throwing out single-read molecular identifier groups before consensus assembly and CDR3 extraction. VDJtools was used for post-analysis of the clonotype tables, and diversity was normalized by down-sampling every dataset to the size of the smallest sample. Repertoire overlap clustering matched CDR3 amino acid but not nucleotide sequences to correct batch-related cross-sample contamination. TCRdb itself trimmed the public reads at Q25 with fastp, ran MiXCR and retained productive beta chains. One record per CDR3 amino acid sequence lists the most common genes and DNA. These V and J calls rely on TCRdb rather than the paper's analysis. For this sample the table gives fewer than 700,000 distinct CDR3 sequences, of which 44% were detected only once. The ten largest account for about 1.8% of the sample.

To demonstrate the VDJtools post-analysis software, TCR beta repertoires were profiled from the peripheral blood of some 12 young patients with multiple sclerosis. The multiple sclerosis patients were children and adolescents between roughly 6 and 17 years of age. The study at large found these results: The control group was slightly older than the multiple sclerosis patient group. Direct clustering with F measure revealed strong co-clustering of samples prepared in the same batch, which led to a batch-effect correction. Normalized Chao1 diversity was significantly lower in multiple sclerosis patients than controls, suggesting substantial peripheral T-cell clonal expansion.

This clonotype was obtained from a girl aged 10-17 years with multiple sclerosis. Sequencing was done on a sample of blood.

The DNA is as follows: TGCGCCAGCAGCCACCTCTCGTTGAGCAAAAACATTCAGTACTTC. It codes for CASSHLSLSKNIQYF. The chain links TRBV4-1 with TRBJ2-4, with the D gene not confidently named. The CDR3 has 15 amino acids, counting the end cysteine and phenylalanine. Left in the record is the CDR3 DNA by itself, 45 bases read in frame from the first base. The germline V gene specifies MGHRA as CDR1 and YSYEKL as CDR2. V was cut back by 3 bases and J by 3 bases, leaving a gap of 12 bases between them.